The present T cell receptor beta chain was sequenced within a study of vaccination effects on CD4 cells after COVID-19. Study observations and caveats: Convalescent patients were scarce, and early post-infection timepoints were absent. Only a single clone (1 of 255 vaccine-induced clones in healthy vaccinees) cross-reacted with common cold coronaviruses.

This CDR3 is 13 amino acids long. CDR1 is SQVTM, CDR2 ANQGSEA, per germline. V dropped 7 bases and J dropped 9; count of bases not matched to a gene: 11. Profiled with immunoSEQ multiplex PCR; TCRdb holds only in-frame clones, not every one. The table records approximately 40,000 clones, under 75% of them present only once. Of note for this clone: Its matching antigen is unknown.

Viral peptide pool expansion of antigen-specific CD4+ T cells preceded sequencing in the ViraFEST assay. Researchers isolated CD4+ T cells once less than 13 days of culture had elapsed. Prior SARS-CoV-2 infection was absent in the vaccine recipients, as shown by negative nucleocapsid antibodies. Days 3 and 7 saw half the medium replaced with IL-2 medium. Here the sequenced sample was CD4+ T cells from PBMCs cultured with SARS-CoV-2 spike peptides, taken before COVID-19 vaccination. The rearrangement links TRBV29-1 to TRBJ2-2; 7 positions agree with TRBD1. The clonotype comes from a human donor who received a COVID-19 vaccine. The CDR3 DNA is TGCAGCGCTCAATACAGGGGAGTCCGGGAGCTGTTTTTT. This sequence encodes CSAQYRGVRELFF.